This section outlines one T cell receptor (beta chain) sequence together with its context. Its specificity is not known. These data come from a study of vaccination effects on CD4 cells after COVID-19. General study points: Healthy vaccinees' vaccine-induced clones included only 1 of 255 that recognized common cold coronaviruses.

Using immunoSEQ multiplex PCR, the repertoire was profiled, and TCRdb retains in-frame clones only, with some absent. Of approximately 54,000 clones detected, around 85% appear once; the ten largest clones hold 2% to 2.5%. ViraFEST used viral peptide pools to expand antigen-specific CD4+ T cells before sequencing. Isolation of CD4+ T cells took place after less than 12 days of culture. All vaccine recipients tested negative for nucleocapsid antibodies and had never contracted SARS-CoV-2 infection. Supplemented with roughly 10 IU/ml IL-2 and around 10 ug/ml peptides, approximately 2 million PBMC per well were kept in culture. Germline values: CDR1 MDHEN, CDR2 SYDVKM. The CDR3 runs 14 residues. V lost 6 bases, J lost 6 bases, and 12 bases lay in between.

This clonotype was obtained from a human donor who received a COVID-19 vaccine. The source material was CD4+ T cells from PBMCs cultured with HCoV-229E spike peptides, sampled before COVID-19 vaccination. This chain joins TRBV28 and TRBJ1-6, with TRBD1 as a possible D gene (5 bases). CDR3 nucleotide sequence: TGTGCCAGCAGGCCGACAGATCGTAATTCACCCCTCCACTTT. Amino acids: CASRPTDRNSPLHF.